This T cell receptor (beta chain) was observed in a study of blood T cell repertoires in COVID-19 (dated by TCRdb to 2018 to 2020). Looking at the study overall: Samples from collaborators originated in the United States, Italy and Spain and spanned both the acute and convalescent phases of COVID-19. The prospective study material was composed of cDNA or gDNA derived from T cells, B-cell-depleted T cells, or PBMCs. Deeply sampled blood TCRbeta repertoires from subjects exposed to, actively infected with, or recovered from COVID-19 were included in the dataset. The repertoires were released in a freely available public database intended as a resource for research on the immune response to SARS-CoV-2. Samples came from the ongoing ImmuneRACE study (first 160 participants) plus 1,254 subjects from 6 global collaborators. Nearly every sample came with metadata listing a de-identified subject ID, COVID-19 status, age in years and sex. Where available, HLA class I and class II types were obtained from metadata supplied by the sample provider rather than from assay-based typing.

The collaborating institutions used their own protocols to collect whole blood in K2EDTA tubes. For TCRbeta analysis, collaborators shipped samples as frozen whole blood, isolated PBMCs, or DNA extracted from either of those sample types. The CDR3, from cysteine to phenylalanine, totals 17 residues. Only the CDR3 DNA stays, 51 bases, in frame from base 1. V lost 3 bases and J lost 7 bases, and the count of bases not matched to a germline gene is 16. According to the germline V gene, CDR1 reads SNHLY and CDR2 reads FYNNEI. With regard to this clone: What antigen it recognizes has not been identified. No base qualities exist here, and no much larger clone lies one base off it.

Points the paper makes about the study in general: The amount of clinical and demographic metadata varied by source and participant and was provided uncurated.

The immunoSEQ Assay, a bias-controlled multiplex PCR, was used to amplify TCRbeta CDR3 regions from genomic DNA. Per the original workflow: The number of nucleated cells in each sample was estimated from the amplification of reference gene primers within the assay. To quantify the absolute abundance of each unique TCRbeta CDR3 rearrangement, sequence reads were collapsed and filtered. For each sample, productive Simpson clonality was calculated by taking the square root of Simpson's diversity index across productive rearrangements. TCRdb carries this immuneACCESS record with in-frame sequences only. Its versions omit some clonotypes, under half of them owing to an unresolved V gene in the studies checked, with the rest unexplained. D and trimming come from the DNA, and the V and J calls and clone size come from that table. The sample has over 120,000 clones on record, about 80% of them singletons. The ten largest clones add up to 3% of the sample.

This sequence originates from a woman aged 80 or over with acute or convalescent COVID-19. The rearranged segments are TRBV2 and TRBJ2-7, with 9 middle bases fitting TRBD2. The sequenced sample consisted of peripheral blood. CDR3 protein: CASSDKRGAPRLPEQYF. The DNA reads as follows: TGTGCCAGCAGTGATAAGCGGGGGGCCCCTAGGTTACCGGAGCAGTACTTC.